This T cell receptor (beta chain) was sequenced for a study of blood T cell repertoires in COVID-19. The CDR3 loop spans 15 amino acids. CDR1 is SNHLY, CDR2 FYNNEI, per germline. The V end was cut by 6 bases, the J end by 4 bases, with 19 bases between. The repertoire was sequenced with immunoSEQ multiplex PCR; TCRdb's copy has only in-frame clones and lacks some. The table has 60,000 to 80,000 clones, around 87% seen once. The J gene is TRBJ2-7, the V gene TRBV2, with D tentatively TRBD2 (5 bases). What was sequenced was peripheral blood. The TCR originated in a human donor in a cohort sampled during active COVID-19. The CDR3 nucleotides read TGTGCCAGCAGAAACCGGGATTACAGCAGTTACGAGCAGTACTTC. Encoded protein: CASRNRDYSSYEQYF.